Listed here are 4 T cell receptor beta chains from one sample, sequenced in a study of monozygotic twins with inflammatory bowel disease. TCRdb reprocessed the 5' RACE reads, with one entry per CDR3 protein and no DNA. The listing records about 160,000 distinct CDR3 sequences. The sequenced sample was blood. All receptors come from a human donor with ulcerative colitis or Crohn's disease, or a healthy co-twin of an affected twin (not recorded which).

The chain uses TRBV20-1 and TRBJ2-1; without DNA, the TCRdb call of TRBD2 cannot be checked. In germline, CDR1 is DFQATT, CDR2 SNEGSKA (reference sequence). The length of the CDR3 is 13 residues. The CDR3 region is CSALLPFGNEQFF.

The genes are TRBV20-1 and TRBJ1-2; TCRdb's assignment of TRBD1 cannot be checked, as there is no DNA. The CDR3 runs to 13 residues. Per the germline V gene, CDR1 is DFQATT and CDR2 is SNEGSKA (reference sequence). The CDR3 sequence: CSGVTPGDYGYTF.

The chain combines TRBV29-1 with TRBJ2-1; TCRdb proposes TRBD2, but this gene call is untestable without DNA. Germline CDR1 and CDR2: SQVTM and ANQGSEA. CDR3 length: 16 residues. CDR3 sequence: CSVEDPAGDSYNEQFF.

V gene TRBV9 combines with J gene TRBJ2-7; TCRdb's D gene call, TRBD2, goes unchecked for lack of DNA. The V gene's germline CDR1 is SGDLS and CDR2 YYNGEE. The CDR3 runs 14 residues. The CDR3: CASSVGLAEGEQYF.